The sequence of this T cell receptor (beta chain) was determined in a study of blood T cell repertoires in COVID-19. The germline V and J ends were trimmed by 2 bases and 10 bases, with 6 bases remaining between them. Germline V gene sequence: CDR1 MNHNS, CDR2 SASEGT. The CDR3 covers 11 residues. TCRdb's table, derived via immunoSEQ multiplex PCR, lists solely in-frame clones and lacks some. The sample records 150,000 to 200,000 clones, around 81% being singletons. The receptor comes from a man aged 55 to 69 with COVID-19, enrolled during active disease. The gene calls are TRBV6-1 and TRBJ2-1; maybe TRBD2 (5 bases). Sequenced sample: peripheral blood. CDR3 sequence: CASSERREQFF. The CDR3, as DNA: TGTGCCAGCAGTGAACGGAGGGAGCAGTTCTTC.